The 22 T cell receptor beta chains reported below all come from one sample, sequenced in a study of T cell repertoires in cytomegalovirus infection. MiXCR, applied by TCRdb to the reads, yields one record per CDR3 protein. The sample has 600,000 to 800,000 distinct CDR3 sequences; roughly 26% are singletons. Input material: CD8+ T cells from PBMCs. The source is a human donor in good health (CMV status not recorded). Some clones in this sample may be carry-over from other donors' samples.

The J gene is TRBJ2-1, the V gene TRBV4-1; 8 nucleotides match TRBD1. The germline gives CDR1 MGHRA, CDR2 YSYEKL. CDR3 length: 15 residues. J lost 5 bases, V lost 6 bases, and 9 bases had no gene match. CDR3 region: CASRAFSGGNNEQFF. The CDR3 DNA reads TGCGCCAGCAGAGCTTTTTCAGGGGGCAACAATGAGCAGTTCTTC.

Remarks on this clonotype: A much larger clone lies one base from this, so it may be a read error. In DNA, the CDR3 is TGTGCCAGCAGCGATATTGCCGATATGCAGTATTTT. Protein product: CASSDIADMQYF. The chain combines TRBV7-2 with TRBJ2-3; D gene uncertain. CDR3 length: 12 amino acids. Germline CDR1 is SGHTA and CDR2 is FQGNSA.

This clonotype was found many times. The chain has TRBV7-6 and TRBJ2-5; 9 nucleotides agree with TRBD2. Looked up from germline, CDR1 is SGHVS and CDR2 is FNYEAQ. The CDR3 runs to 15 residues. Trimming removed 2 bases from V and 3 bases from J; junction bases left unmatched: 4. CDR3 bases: TGTGCCAGCAGCTTAATAGCTAGCGGGGAAGAGACCCAGTACTTC. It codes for CASSLIASGEETQYF.

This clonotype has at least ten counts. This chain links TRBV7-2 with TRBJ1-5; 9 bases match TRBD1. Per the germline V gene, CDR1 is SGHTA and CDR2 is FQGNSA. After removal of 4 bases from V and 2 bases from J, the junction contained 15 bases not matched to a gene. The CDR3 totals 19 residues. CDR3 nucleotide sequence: TGTGCCAGCAGCTCGTCGGGACAGGGCGTAAAAGTTGGCAATCAGCCCCAGCATTTT. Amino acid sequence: CASSSSGQGVKVGNQPQHF.

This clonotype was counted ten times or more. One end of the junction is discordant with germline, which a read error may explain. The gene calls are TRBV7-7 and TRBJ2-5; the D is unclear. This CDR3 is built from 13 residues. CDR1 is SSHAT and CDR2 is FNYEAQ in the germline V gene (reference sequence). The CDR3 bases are TGTGCTAGCAGCTTGGCCCAATGGAAGACCCAGTACTTC. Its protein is CASSLAQWKTQYF.

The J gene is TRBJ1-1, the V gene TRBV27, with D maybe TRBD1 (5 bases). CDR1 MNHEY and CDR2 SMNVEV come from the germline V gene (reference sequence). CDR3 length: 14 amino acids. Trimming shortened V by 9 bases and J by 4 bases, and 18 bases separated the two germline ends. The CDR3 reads CASWGLMRGTEAFF. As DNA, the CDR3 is TGTGCCAGTTGGGGCCTTATGAGGGGCACTGAAGCTTTCTTT.

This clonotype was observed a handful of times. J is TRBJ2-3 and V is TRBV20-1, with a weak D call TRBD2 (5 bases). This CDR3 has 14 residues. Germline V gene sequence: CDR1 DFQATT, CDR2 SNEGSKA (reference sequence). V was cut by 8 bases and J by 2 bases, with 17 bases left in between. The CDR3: CSWEKETHTDTQYF. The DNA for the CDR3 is TGCAGTTGGGAGAAGGAGACACACACAGATACGCAGTATTTT.

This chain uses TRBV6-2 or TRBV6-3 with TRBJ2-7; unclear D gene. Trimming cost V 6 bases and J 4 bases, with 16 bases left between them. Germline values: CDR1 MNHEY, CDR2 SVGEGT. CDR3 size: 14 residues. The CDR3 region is CASSQGPDNYEQYV. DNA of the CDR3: TGTGCCAGCAGCCAAGGCCCGGATAATTACGAGCAGTACGTC.

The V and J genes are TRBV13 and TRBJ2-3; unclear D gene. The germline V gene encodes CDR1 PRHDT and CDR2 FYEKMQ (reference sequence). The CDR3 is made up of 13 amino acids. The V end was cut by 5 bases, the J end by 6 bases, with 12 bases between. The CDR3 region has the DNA TGTGCCAGCAGCCCGATGAGCTTCGATACGCAGTATTTT. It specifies CASSPMSFDTQYF.

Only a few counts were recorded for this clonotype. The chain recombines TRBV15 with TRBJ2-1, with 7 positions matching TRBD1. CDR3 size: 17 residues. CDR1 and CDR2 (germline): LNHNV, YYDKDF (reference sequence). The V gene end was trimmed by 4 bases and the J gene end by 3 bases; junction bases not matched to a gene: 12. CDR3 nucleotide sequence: TGTGCCACCAGCACCATGCCTACGGGACAGCTCTACAATGAGCAGTTCTTC. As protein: CATSTMPTGQLYNEQFF.

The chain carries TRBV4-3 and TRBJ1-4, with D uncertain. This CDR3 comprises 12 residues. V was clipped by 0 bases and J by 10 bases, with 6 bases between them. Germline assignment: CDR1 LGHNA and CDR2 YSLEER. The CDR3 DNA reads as TGCGCCAGCAGCCAAGATTTGGGAAAACTGTTTTTT. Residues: CASSQDLGKLFF.

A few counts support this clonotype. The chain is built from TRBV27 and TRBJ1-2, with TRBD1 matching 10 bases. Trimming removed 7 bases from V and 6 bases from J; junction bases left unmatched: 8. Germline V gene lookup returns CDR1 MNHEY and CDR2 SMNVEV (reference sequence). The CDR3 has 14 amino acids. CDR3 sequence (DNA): TGTGCCAGCACCCCCCGGGACAGGGGAAATGGCTACACCTTC. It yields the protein CASTPRDRGNGYTF.

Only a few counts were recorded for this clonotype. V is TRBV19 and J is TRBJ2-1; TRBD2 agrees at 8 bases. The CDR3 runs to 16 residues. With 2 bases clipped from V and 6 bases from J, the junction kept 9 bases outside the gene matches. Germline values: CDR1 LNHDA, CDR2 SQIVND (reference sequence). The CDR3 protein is CASSIWGAGAINEQFF. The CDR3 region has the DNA TGTGCCAGTAGTATATGGGGAGCGGGGGCCATCAATGAGCAGTTCTTC.

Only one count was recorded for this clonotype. The CDR3 nucleotides read TGTGCCAGTAGTATTGCGGGGGTCGCATACGAGCAGTACTTC. Encoded protein: CASSIAGVAYEQYF. The chain recombines TRBV19 with TRBJ2-7, with 7 bases matching TRBD2. This CDR3 contains 14 residues. Trimming removed 3 bases from V and 4 bases from J; junction bases left unmatched: 6. Germline assignment: CDR1 LNHDA and CDR2 SQIVND (reference sequence).

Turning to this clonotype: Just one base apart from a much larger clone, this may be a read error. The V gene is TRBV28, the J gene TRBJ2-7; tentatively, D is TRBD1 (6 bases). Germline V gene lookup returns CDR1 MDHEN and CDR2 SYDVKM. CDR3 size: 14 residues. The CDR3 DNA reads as TGTGCCAACAGTTCCAGAAACAGGGACTACGAGCAGTACGTC. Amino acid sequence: CANSSRNRDYEQYV.

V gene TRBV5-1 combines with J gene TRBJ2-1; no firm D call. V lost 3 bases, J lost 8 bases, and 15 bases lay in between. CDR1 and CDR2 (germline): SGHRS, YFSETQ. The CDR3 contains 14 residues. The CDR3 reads CASSSDSNPHEQFF. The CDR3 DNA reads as TGCGCCAGCAGCTCCGACTCCAACCCCCATGAGCAGTTCTTC.

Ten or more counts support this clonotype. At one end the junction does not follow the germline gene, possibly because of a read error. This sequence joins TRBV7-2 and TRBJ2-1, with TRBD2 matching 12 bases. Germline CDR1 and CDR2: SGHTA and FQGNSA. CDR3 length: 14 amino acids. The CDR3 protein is CASSLAGGTDEQFF. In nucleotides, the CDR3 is TGTGCCAGCAGCCTAGCGGGGGGGACTGATGAGCAGTTCTTC.

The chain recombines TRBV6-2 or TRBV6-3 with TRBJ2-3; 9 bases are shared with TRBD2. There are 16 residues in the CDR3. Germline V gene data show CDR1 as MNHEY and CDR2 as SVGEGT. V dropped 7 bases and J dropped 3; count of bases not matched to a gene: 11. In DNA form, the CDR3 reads TGTGCCAGCAAAGCGGGGGGAACTACTGGGACAGATACGCAGTATTTT. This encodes CASKAGGTTGTDTQYF.

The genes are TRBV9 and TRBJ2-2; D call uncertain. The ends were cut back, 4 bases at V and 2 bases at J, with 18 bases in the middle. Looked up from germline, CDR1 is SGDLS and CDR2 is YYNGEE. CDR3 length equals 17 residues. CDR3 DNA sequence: TGTGCCAGCAGCCCCCGACTTGGGAAAGTTAACACCGGGGAGCTGTTTTTT. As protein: CASSPRLGKVNTGELFF.

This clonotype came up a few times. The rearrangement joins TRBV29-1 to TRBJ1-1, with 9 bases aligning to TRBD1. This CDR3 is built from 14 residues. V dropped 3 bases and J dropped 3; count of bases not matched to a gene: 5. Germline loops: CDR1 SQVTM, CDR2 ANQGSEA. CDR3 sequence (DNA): TGCAGCGTTGAGGGGACAGGGTTTGACACTGAAGCTTTCTTT. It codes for CSVEGTGFDTEAFF. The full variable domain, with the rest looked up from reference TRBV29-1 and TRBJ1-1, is SAVISQKPSRDICQRGTSLTIQCQVDSQVTMMFWYRQQPGQSLTLIATANQGSEATYESGFVIDKFPISRPNLTFSTLTVSNMSPEDSSIYLCSVEGTGFDTEAFFGQGTRLTVV.

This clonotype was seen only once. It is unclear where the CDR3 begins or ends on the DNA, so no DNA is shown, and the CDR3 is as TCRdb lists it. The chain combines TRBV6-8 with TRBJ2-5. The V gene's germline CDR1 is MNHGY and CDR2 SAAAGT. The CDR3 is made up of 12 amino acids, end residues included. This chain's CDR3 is CASSSSSETQYF.

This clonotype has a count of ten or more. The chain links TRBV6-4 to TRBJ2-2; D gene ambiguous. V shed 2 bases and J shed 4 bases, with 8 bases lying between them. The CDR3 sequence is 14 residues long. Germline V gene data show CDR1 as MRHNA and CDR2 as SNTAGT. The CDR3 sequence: CASSDDLFTGELFF. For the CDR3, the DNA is TGTGCCAGCAGTGACGACTTGTTCACCGGGGAGCTGTTTTTT.